This TCR beta chain originates from a study of tumor and adjacent non-tumor tissue in lung cancer. Germline-derived CDR1 and CDR2 are SGHAT and FQNNGV. CDR3 length: 16 amino acids. A modified ARM-PCR protocol with three rounds of nested PCR amplified TCRbeta. MiXCR, applied by TCRdb to the multiplex PCR reads, yields one record per CDR3 protein. The sample yields 200,000 or so distinct CDR3 sequences, 60% to 85% seen once. Remarks on this clonotype: The junction shows a germline mismatch at one end, possibly a read error.

No cell sorting was done before RNA was extracted from the tissue. The V and J genes are TRBV11-2 and TRBJ1-1; 10 positions agree with TRBD1. The specimen was lung tumor tissue. The receptor comes from a man between 60 and 75 years old with non-small cell lung cancer. The CDR3 nucleotides read TGTGCCAGCGGCCCCGGACAGGGGGTGGGGAACACTGAAGCTTTCTTC. Residues: CASGPGQGVGNTEAFF.